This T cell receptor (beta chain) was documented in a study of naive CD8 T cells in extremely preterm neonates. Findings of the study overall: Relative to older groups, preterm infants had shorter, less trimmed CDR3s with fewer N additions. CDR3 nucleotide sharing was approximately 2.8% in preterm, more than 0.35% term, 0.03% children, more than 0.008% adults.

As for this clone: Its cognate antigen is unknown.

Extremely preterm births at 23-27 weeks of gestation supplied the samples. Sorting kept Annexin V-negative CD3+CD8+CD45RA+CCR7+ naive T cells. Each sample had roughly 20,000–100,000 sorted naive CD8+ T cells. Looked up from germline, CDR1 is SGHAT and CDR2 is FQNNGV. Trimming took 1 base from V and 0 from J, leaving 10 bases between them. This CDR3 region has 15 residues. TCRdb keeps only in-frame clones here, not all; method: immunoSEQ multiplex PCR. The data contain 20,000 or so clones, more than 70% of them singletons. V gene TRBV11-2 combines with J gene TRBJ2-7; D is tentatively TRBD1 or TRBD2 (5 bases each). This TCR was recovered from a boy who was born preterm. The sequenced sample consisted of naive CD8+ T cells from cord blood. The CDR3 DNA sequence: TGTGCCAGCAGCTTAGGTTTCGGGGCCTCCTACGAGCAGTACTTC. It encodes CASSLGFGASYEQYF.